This T cell receptor (beta chain) stems from a study of CD8+ T cells in alopecia areata. Overall study findings and caveats: The link between baseline CD8+ expansion and response remains uncertain with one nonresponder. On tofacitinib, scalp clonality and expanded CD8+ clones among top 100 fell significantly. Relative to normal scalp, lesional scalp, especially alopecia totalis/universalis, showed higher clonality.

About this clone itself: No antigen is known for it.

Treatment given: oral pan-JAK inhibitor, 5-10 mg twice daily. Researchers took lesional scalp punch biopsies and peripheral blood from people who were alopecia areata patients. Following extraction, RNA underwent reverse transcription to cDNA, which served as the sequencing template. The protocol was immunoSEQ multiplex PCR, while the TCRdb copy is restricted to in-frame clones and leaves out a portion. Among around 200,000 clones listed, 53% were seen once. The sample was CD8+ T cells sorted from blood, taken at week 24, from a patient treated with tofacitinib. This clonotype was sampled from a human donor with alopecia areata.

The CDR3 loop is CAWSSWTGAKTEAFF. The DNA of the CDR3 is TGTGCCTGGAGTTCTTGGACAGGGGCCAAAACTGAAGCTTTCTTT. V and J are TRBV30 and TRBJ1-1; 9 positions match TRBD1. The CDR3 spans 15 residues. Trimming took 2 bases from V and 5 from J; bases not matched to a gene: 9. Looked up from germline, CDR1 is GTSNPN and CDR2 is SVGIG (reference sequence).